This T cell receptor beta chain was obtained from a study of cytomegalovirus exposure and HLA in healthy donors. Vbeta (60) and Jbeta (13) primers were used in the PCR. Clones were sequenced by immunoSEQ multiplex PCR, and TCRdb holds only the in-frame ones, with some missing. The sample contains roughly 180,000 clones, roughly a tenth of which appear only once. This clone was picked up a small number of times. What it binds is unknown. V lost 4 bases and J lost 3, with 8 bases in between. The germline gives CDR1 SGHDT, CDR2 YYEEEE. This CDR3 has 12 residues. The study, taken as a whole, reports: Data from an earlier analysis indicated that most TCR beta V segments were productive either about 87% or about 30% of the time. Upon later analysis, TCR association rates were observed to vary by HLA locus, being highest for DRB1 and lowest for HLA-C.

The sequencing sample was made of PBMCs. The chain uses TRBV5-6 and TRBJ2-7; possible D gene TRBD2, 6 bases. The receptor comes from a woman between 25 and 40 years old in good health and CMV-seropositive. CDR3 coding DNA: TGTGCCAGCAGCCGGGACTTCTACGAGCAGTACTTC. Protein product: CASSRDFYEQYF.